Sequencing of this TCR beta chain was carried out in a study of cytomegalovirus exposure and HLA in healthy donors. Germline V lookup: CDR1 SGDLS, CDR2 YYNGEE. The CDR3 loop spans 15 amino acids. Regarding the study as a whole: The study put under 200 TCR beta chains on its list as cytomegalovirus-associated. Among the most significant clusters, several appeared linked to common viral pathogens in a later analysis. With high specificity and sensitivity, the classifier reportedly diagnosed cytomegalovirus status. Looking again later, the authors saw that most CMV-associated TCR beta chains seemed HLA-restricted.

On this clone itself: No antigen is known for it. Germline and junction disagree at one end, which may indicate a read error.

The PCR employed 60 Vbeta primers together with 13 Jbeta primers. Clones were sequenced by immunoSEQ multiplex PCR, and TCRdb holds only the in-frame ones, with some missing. Of 120,000 to 150,000 clones in the sample, about 78% were seen once. The gene calls are TRBV9 and TRBJ1-1; 9 bases align to TRBD1. This TCR derives from a male donor in good health and CMV-seronegative. The sample taken for sequencing was PBMCs. The CDR3 bases are TGTCCCAGCAGCACGGGGGACAGGGCCGTCGGTGAAGCTTTCTTT. Translation gives CPSSTGDRAVGEAFF.